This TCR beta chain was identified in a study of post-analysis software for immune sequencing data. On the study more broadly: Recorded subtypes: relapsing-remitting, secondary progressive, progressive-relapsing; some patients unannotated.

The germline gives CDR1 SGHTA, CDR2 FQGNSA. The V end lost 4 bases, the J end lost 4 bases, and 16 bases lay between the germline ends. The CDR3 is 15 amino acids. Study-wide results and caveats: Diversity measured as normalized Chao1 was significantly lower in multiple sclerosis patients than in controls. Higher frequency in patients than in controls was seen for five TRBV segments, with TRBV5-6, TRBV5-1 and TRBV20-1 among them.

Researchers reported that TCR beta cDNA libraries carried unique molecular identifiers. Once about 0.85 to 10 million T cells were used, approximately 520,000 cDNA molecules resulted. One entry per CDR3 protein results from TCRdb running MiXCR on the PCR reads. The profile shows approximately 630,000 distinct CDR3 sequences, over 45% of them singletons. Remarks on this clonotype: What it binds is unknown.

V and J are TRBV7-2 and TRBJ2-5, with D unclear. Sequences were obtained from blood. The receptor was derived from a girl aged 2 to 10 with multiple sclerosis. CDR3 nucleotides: TGTGCCAGCAGCTCTCCTTATCTAAGCCCAGAGACCCAGTACTTC. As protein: CASSSPYLSPETQYF.